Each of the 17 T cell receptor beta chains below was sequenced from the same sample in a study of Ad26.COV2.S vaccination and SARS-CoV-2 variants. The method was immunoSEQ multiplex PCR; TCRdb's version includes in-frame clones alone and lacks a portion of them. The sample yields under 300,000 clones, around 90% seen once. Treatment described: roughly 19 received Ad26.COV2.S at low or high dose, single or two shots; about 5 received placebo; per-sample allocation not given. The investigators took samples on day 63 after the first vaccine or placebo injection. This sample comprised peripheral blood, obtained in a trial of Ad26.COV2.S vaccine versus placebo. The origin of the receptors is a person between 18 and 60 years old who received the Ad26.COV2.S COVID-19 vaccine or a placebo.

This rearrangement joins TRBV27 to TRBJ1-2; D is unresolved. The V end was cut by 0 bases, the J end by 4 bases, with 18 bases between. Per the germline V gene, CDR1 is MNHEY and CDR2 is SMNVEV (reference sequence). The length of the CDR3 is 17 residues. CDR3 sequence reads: CASSLSKLGLPFYGYTF. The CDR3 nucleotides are TGTGCCAGCAGTTTATCGAAACTGGGCCTCCCATTCTATGGCTACACCTTC.

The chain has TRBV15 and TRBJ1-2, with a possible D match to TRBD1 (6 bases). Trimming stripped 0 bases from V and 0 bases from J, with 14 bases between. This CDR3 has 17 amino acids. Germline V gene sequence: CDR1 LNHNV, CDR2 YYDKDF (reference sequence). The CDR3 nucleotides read TGTGCCACCAGCAGAGAGGCCCACAGGGAAGCTAACTATGGCTACACCTTC. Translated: CATSREAHREANYGYTF.

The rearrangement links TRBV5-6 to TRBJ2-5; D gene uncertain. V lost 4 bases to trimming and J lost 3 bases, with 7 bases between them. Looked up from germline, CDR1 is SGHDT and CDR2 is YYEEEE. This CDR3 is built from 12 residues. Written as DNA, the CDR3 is TGTGCCAGCAGCCGTGGTGAAGAGACCCAGTACTTC. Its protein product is CASSRGEETQYF. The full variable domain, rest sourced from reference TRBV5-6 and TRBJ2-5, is DAGVTQSPTHLIKTRGQQVTLRCSPKSGHDTVSWYQQALGQGPQFIFQYYEEEERQRGNFPDRFSGHQFPNYSSELNVNALLLGDSALYLCASSRGEETQYFGPGTRLLVL.

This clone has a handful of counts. In DNA form, the CDR3 reads TGTGCTAGCAGCACCAGGGGTAGCGGCGAGCAGTACTTC. This sequence encodes CASSTRGSGEQYF. This rearrangement joins TRBV21-1 to TRBJ2-7. TRBV21-1 is an annotated pseudogene. The CDR3 consists of 13 residues.

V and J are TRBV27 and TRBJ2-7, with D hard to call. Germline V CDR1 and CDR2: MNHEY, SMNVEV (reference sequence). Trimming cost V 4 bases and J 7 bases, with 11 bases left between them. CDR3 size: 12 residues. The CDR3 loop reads CASSSSPREQYF. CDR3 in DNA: TGTGCCAGCAGTTCTAGTCCGCGAGAGCAGTACTTC.

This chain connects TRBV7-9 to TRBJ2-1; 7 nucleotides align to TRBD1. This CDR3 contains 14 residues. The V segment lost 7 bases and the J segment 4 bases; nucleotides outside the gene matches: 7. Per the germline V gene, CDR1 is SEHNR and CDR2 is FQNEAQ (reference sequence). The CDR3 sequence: CASTPGQNYNEQFF. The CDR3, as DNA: TGTGCCAGCACTCCGGGACAGAATTACAATGAGCAGTTCTTC.

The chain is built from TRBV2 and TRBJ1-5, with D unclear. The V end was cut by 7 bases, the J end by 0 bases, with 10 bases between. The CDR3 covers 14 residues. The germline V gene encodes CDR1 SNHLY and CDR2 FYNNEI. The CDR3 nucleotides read TGTGCCAGCAAGGAGGCAGATAGCAATCAGCCCCAGCATTTT. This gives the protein CASKEADSNQPQHF.

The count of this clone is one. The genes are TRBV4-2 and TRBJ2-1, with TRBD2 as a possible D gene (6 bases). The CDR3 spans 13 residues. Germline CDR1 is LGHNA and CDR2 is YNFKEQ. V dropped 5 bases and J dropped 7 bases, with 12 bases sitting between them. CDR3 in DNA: TGTGCCAGCAGCAACATTGGGAGGAATGAGCAGTTCTTC. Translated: CASSNIGRNEQFF.

The CDR3 bases are TGTGCCAGTAGTGACCTCCAGTTCATGAACACTGAAGCTTTCTTT. Translated: CASSDLQFMNTEAFF. V gene TRBV19 combines with J gene TRBJ1-1; D is unresolved. The CDR3 consists of 15 residues. Germline V gives CDR1 LNHDA, CDR2 SQIVND (reference sequence). V gave up 5 bases and J gave up 0 bases, with 13 bases separating them. The full variable domain, in which reference TRBV19 and TRBJ1-1 provide the parts outside the CDR3, is DGGITQSPKYLFRKEGQNVTLSCEQNLNHDAMYWYRQDPGQGLRLIYYSQIVNDFQKGDIAEGYSVSREKKESFPLTVTSAQKNPTAFYLCASSDLQFMNTEAFFGQGTRLTVV.

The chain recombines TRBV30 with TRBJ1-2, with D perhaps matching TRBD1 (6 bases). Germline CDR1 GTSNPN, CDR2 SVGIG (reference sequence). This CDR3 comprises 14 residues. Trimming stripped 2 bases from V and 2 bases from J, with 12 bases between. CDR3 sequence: CAWSTGQPNYGYTF. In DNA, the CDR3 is TGTGCCTGGAGTACAGGGCAGCCCAACTATGGCTACACCTTC.

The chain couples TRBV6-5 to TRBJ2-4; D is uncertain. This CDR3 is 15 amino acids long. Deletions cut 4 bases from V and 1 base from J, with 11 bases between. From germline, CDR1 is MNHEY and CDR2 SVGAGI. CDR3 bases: TGTGCCAGCAGTTCTGACCTGGGGGCCAAAAACATTCAGTACTTC. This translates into CASSSDLGAKNIQYF.

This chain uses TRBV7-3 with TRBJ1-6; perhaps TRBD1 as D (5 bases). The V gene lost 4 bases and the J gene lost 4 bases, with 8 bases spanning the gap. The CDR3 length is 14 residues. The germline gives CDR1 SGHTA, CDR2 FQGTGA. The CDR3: CASSWTSYNSPLHF. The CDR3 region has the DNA TGTGCCAGCAGCTGGACATCTTATAATTCACCCCTCCACTTT.

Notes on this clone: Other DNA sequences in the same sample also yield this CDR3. As DNA, the CDR3 is TGTGCCAGCAGTAGGGTAGGGCAGCCCCAGCATTTT. Protein: CASSRVGQPQHF. This chain uses TRBV6-5 with TRBJ1-5; no clear D. The germline V gene has CDR1 MNHEY and CDR2 SVGAGI. The CDR3 covers 12 residues. V lost 5 bases, J lost 7 bases, and 9 bases lay in between.

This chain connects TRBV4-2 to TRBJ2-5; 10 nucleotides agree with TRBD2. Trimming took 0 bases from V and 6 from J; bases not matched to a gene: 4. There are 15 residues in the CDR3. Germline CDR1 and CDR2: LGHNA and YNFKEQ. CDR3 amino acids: CASSQDRTSGKTQYF. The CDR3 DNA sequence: TGTGCCAGCAGCCAAGATCGGACTAGCGGCAAGACCCAGTACTTC.

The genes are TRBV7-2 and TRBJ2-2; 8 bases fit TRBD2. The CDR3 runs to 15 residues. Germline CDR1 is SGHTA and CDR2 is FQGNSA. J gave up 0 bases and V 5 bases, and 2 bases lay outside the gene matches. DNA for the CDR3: TGTGCCAGCAGCACTAGCGGCTCGAACACCGGGGAGCTGTTTTTT. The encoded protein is CASSTSGSNTGELFF.

CDR3 DNA: TGTGCCAGCAGCCCCCGACGTAGGGGGTATAGTTCCTATAATTCACCCCTCCACTTT. It is translated as CASSPRRRGYSSYNSPLHF. This chain links TRBV11-2 with TRBJ1-6, with D maybe TRBD1 (6 bases). CDR1 and CDR2 from the germline V gene are SGHAT and FQNNGV. V gave up 5 bases and J gave up 1 base, with 21 bases separating them. There are 19 residues in the CDR3.

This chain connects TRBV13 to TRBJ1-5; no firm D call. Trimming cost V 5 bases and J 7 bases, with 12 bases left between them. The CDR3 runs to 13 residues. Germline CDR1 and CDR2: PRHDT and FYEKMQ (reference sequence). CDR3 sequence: CASSLRPGQPQHF. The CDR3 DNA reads TGTGCCAGCAGCCTCCGGCCGGGACAGCCCCAGCATTTT.